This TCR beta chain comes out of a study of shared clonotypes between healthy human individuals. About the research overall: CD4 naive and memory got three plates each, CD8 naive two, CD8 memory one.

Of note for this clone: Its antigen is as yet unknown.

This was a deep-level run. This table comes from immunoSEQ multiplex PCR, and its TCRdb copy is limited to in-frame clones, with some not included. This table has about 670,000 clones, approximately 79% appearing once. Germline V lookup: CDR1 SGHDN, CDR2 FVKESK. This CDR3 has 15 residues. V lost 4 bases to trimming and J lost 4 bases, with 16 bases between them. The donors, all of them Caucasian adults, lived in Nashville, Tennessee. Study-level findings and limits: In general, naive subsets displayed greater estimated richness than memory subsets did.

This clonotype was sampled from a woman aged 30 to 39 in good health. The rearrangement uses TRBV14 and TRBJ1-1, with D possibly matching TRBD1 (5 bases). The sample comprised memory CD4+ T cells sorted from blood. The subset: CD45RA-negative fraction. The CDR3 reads CASSRPRAPGTEAFF. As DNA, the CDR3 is TGTGCCAGCAGCCGCCCCAGGGCTCCGGGCACTGAAGCTTTCTTT.